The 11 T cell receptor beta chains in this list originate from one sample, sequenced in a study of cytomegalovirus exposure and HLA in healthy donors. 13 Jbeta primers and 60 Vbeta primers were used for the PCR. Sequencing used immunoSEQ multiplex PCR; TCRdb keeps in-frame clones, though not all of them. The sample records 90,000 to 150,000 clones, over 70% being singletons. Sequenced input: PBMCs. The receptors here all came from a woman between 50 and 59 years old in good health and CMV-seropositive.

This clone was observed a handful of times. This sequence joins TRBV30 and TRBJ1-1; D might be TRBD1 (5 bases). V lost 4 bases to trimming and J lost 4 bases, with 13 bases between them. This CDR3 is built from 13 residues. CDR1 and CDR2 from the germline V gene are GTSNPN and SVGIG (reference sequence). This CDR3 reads CAWKGVVSTEAFF. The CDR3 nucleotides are TGTGCCTGGAAAGGGGTGGTGAGCACTGAAGCTTTCTTT. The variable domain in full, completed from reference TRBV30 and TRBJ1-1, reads SQTIHQWPATLVQPVGSPLSLECTVEGTSNPNLYWYRQAAGRGLQLLFYSVGIGQISSEVPQNLSASRPQDRQFILSSKKLLLSDSGFYLCAWKGVVSTEAFFGQGTRLTVV.

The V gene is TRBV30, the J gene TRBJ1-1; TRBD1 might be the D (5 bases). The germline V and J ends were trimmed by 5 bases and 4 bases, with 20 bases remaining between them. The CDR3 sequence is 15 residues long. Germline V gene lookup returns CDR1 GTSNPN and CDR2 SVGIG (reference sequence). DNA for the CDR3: TGTGCCTGGGGGTCGGTAGGCAGGGCGGTCACTGAAGCTTTCTTT. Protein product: CAWGSVGRAVTEAFF.

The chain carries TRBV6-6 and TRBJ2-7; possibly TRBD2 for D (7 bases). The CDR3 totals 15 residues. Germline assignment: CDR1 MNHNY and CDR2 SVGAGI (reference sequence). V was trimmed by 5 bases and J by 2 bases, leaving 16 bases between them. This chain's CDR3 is CASSPKGGPTYEQYF. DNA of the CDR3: TGTGCCAGCAGTCCGAAGGGGGGGCCCACCTACGAGCAGTACTTC.

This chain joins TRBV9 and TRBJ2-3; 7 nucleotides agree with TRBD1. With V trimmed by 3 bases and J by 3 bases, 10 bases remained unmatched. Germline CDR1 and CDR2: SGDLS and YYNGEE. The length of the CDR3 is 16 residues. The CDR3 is CASSASGTALTDTQYF. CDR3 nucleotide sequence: TGTGCCAGCAGCGCCTCAGGGACAGCTCTAACAGATACGCAGTATTTT.

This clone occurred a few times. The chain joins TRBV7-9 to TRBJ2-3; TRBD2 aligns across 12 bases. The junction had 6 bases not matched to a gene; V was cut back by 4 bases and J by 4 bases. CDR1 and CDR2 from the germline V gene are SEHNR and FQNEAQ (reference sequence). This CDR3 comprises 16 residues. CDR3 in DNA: TGTGCCAGCAGCTCCCAGTCTAGCGGGGGGGCAGATACGCAGTATTTT. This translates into CASSSQSSGGADTQYF.

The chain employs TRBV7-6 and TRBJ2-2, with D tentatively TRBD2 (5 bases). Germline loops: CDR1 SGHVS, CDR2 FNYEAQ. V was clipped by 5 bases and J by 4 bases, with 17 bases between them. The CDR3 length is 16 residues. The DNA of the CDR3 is TGTGCCAGCAGCCCCATTTTCGGAGCGGTCACCGGGGAGCTGTTTTTT. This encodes CASSPIFGAVTGELFF.

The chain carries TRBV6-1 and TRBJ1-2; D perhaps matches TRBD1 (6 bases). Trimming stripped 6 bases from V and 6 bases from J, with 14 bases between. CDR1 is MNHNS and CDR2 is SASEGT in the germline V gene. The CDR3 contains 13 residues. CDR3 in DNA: TGTGCCAGCAGGAGGGTCAGGGGCAATGGCTACACCTTC. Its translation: CASRRVRGNGYTF.

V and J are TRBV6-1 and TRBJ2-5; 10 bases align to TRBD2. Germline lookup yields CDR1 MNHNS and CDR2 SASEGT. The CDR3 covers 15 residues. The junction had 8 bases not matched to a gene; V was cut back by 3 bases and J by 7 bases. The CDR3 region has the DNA TGTGCCAGCAGTGAGGCTAGCGGGGGCCTAGGGACCCAGTACTTC. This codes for CASSEASGGLGTQYF.

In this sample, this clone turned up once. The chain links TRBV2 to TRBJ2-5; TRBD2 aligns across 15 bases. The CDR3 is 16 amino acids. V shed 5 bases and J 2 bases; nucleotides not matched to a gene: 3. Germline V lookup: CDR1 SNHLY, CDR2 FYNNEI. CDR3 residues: CASSRTSGGGQETQYF. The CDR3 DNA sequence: TGTGCCAGCAGTAGGACTAGCGGGGGGGGGCAAGAGACCCAGTACTTC.

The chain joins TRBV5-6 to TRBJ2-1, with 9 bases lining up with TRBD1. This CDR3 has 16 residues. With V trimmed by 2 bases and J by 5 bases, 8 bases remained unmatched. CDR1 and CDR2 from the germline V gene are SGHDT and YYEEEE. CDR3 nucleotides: TGTGCCAGCAGCTTACGTTATGGGACAGGGAACAATGAGCAGTTCTTC. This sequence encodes CASSLRYGTGNNEQFF.

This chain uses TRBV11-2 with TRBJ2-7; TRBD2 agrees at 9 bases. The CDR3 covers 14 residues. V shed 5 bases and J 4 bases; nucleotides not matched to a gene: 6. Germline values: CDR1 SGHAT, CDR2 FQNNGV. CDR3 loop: CASSPGLAGYEQYF. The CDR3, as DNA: TGTGCCAGCAGCCCCGGTCTAGCGGGGTACGAGCAGTACTTC. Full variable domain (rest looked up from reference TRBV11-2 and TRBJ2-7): EAGVAQSPRYKIIEKRQSVAFWCNPISGHATLYWYQQILGQGPKLLIQFQNNGVVDDSQLPKDRFSAERLKGVDSTLKIQPAKLEDSAVYLCASSPGLAGYEQYFGPGTRLTVT.